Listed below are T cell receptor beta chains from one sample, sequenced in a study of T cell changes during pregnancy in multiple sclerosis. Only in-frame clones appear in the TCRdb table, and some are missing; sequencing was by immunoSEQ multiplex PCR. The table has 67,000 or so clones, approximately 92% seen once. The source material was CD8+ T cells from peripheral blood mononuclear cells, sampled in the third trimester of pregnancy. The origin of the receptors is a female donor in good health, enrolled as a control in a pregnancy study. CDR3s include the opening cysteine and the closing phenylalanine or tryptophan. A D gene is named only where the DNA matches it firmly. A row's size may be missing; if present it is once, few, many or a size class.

cdr3_nt: TGTGCCAGCATGGGAGGAACTGAAGCTTTCTTT
cdr3_aa: CASMGGTEAFF
j_call: TRBJ1-1
clone_size: -
d_call: -
v_call: TRBV2

cdr3_nt: TGCGCCAGCAGCTTGGCAGGGGGTCACGAGCAGTACTTC
cdr3_aa: CASSLAGGHEQYF
j_call: TRBJ2-7
clone_size: once
d_call: TRBD1
v_call: TRBV5-1

cdr3_nt: TGTGCCAGTACCGGGGATTTAATGGGAGTCGTTGAAAAACTGTTTTTT
cdr3_aa: CASTGDLMGVVEKLFF
j_call: TRBJ1-4
clone_size: -
d_call: -
v_call: TRBV19

cdr3_nt: TGCGCCAGCAGCTTGGGGACTAGCGGGCACTACAATGAGCAGTTCTTC
cdr3_aa: CASSLGTSGHYNEQFF
j_call: TRBJ2-1
clone_size: -
d_call: TRBD2
v_call: TRBV5-1

cdr3_nt: TGTGCCAGCTCCGACAGGGGAGGACTTGGCTACACCTTC
cdr3_aa: CASSDRGGLGYTF
j_call: TRBJ1-2
clone_size: once
d_call: TRBD1
v_call: TRBV13

cdr3_nt: TGTGCCAGCGCCTTAGGGGCTACCGCCAAAAACATTCAGTACTTC
cdr3_aa: CASALGATAKNIQYF
j_call: TRBJ2-4
clone_size: -
d_call: -
v_call: TRBV6-5

cdr3_nt: TGTGCCAGCAGCAAAAGGATGGCGGGGCGGGGTGGAAACACCATATATTTT
cdr3_aa: CASSKRMAGRGGNTIYF
j_call: TRBJ1-3
clone_size: -
d_call: -
v_call: TRBV21-1

cdr3_nt: TGTGCCAGCAGCTTAGTAAACGGAGTCAATCAGCCCCAGCATTTT
cdr3_aa: CASSLVNGVNQPQHF
j_call: TRBJ1-5
clone_size: -
d_call: -
v_call: TRBV7-8

cdr3_nt: TGTGCCAGCAGTGCAGGGTCCAACTATGGCTACACCTTC
cdr3_aa: CASSAGSNYGYTF
j_call: TRBJ1-2
clone_size: -
d_call: -
v_call: TRBV25-1

cdr3_nt: TGTGCCTGGGACAACTCCTACAATGAGCAGTTCTTC
cdr3_aa: CAWDNSYNEQFF
j_call: TRBJ2-1
clone_size: -
d_call: -
v_call: TRBV30

cdr3_nt: TGTGCCACCAGCAGGACAGGGGCCCAAGAGACCCAGTACTTC
cdr3_aa: CATSRTGAQETQYF
j_call: TRBJ2-5
clone_size: -
d_call: TRBD1
v_call: TRBV15

cdr3_nt: TGTGCTAGTGGTTTGGTACCGACATCAACCTCCCACTACGAGCAGTACTTC
cdr3_aa: CASGLVPTSTSHYEQYF
j_call: TRBJ2-7
clone_size: -
d_call: -
v_call: TRBV12-5

cdr3_nt: TGTGCCAGCACCGACCTACGAACAGGGGACTTCTATGGCTACACCTTC
cdr3_aa: CASTDLRTGDFYGYTF
j_call: TRBJ1-2
clone_size: -
d_call: TRBD1
v_call: TRBV6-6

cdr3_nt: TGCAGCGTCCCCAGAGGGACAGGGGGCAGCGTGAACACTGAAGCTTTCTTT
cdr3_aa: CSVPRGTGGSVNTEAFF
j_call: TRBJ1-1
clone_size: few
d_call: TRBD1
v_call: TRBV29-1

cdr3_nt: TGTGCCTGCGTTCGCGCTGGACAGCACTATGGCTACACCTTC
cdr3_aa: CACVRAGQHYGYTF
j_call: TRBJ1-2
clone_size: -
d_call: -
v_call: TRBV30

cdr3_nt: TGTGCCAGCAGCGGTCCCGGGACAGGGGAAGGCTACACCTTC
cdr3_aa: CASSGPGTGEGYTF
j_call: TRBJ1-2
clone_size: -
d_call: TRBD1
v_call: TRBV9

cdr3_nt: TGTGCCTGGGGCCCGGGGGAGCAGTTCTTC
cdr3_aa: CAWGPGEQFF
j_call: TRBJ2-1
clone_size: -
d_call: -
v_call: TRBV30

cdr3_nt: TGTGCCAGCAGCGCATCCGGGACAGGGTTAATGAGGTACACTGAAGCTTTCTTT
cdr3_aa: CASSASGTGLMRYTEAFF
j_call: TRBJ1-1
clone_size: -
d_call: TRBD1
v_call: TRBV13

cdr3_nt: TGTGCCAGCACCGAGACAGGGGGAGACTCCTACAATGAGCAGTTCTTC
cdr3_aa: CASTETGGDSYNEQFF
j_call: TRBJ2-1
clone_size: once
d_call: TRBD1
v_call: TRBV2

cdr3_nt: TGCGCCAGCAGTCTGATCGGGGGGCGAGCCGGGGAGCTGTTTTTT
cdr3_aa: CASSLIGGRAGELFF
j_call: TRBJ2-2
clone_size: -
d_call: -
v_call: TRBV23-1

cdr3_nt: TGTGCCAGTATTGGGACAGGGGGCAATGAGCAGTTCTTC
cdr3_aa: CASIGTGGNEQFF
j_call: TRBJ2-1
clone_size: -
d_call: TRBD1
v_call: TRBV19

cdr3_nt: TGTGCCAGCACTTCCTCTGGAAACACCATATATTTT
cdr3_aa: CASTSSGNTIYF
j_call: TRBJ1-3
clone_size: -
d_call: -
v_call: TRBV9

cdr3_nt: TGTGCCAGCAGGCCCCAGGGTATGGGAACTGAAGCTTTCTTT
cdr3_aa: CASRPQGMGTEAFF
j_call: TRBJ1-1
clone_size: -
d_call: -
v_call: TRBV6-1

cdr3_nt: TGTGCCATCAGGTCGGCGGGGGGGCGCACAGATACGCAGTATTTT
cdr3_aa: CAIRSAGGRTDTQYF
j_call: TRBJ2-3
clone_size: -
d_call: TRBD2
v_call: TRBV10-3

cdr3_nt: TGTGCCAGCAGCCACCTAGGGACAGATGAAGCTTTCTTT
cdr3_aa: CASSHLGTDEAFF
j_call: TRBJ1-1
clone_size: many
d_call: TRBD1
v_call: TRBV7-9

cdr3_nt: TGTGCCAGCAGTTTAAGTGGACAGGGGGCTTCGCACGGTTCACCCCTCCACTTT
cdr3_aa: CASSLSGQGASHGSPLHF
j_call: TRBJ1-6
clone_size: -
d_call: TRBD1
v_call: TRBV27

cdr3_nt: TGTGCCAGCAGTCCGACAGGAGACACTGAAGCTTTCTTT
cdr3_aa: CASSPTGDTEAFF
j_call: TRBJ1-1
clone_size: -
d_call: -
v_call: TRBV27

cdr3_nt: TGCGCCAGCAGCCAAGCCGAATACAGGGGCGCTGAAGCTTTCTTT
cdr3_aa: CASSQAEYRGAEAFF
j_call: TRBJ1-1
clone_size: -
d_call: TRBD1
v_call: TRBV4-1

cdr3_nt: TGTGCCAGCAGCCCGAGGGACAGGGCGGGCTACACCTTC
cdr3_aa: CASSPRDRAGYTF
j_call: TRBJ1-2
clone_size: few
d_call: TRBD1
v_call: TRBV7-8

cdr3_nt: TGTGCCAGCAGTGATCGACAGGTAGACAATGAGCAGTTCTTC
cdr3_aa: CASSDRQVDNEQFF
j_call: TRBJ2-1
clone_size: -
d_call: -
v_call: TRBV6-1

cdr3_nt: TGTGCCAGTGGACAGGGACCCTACGAGCAGTACTTC
cdr3_aa: CASGQGPYEQYF
j_call: TRBJ2-7
clone_size: -
d_call: TRBD1
v_call: TRBV6-6

cdr3_nt: TGTGCCAGCAGTTACGCGCCGGGGTGGGTGAACACTGAAGCTTTCTTT
cdr3_aa: CASSYAPGWVNTEAFF
j_call: TRBJ1-1
clone_size: -
d_call: -
v_call: TRBV6-5

cdr3_nt: TGTGCCAGCAGCGTAGCACAGGGTGCAGCCTACGAGCAGTACTTC
cdr3_aa: CASSVAQGAAYEQYF
j_call: TRBJ2-7
clone_size: -
d_call: -
v_call: TRBV9

cdr3_nt: TGTGCCAGCAGCTCACCTCTAGAAACCTGGGGGCGGGAGCAGTACTTC
cdr3_aa: CASSSPLETWGREQYF
j_call: TRBJ2-7
clone_size: -
d_call: -
v_call: TRBV7-8

cdr3_nt: TGTGCCAGCAGTGACAGGGTTGTAGGCACTGAAGCTTTCTTT
cdr3_aa: CASSDRVVGTEAFF
j_call: TRBJ1-1
clone_size: -
d_call: TRBD1
v_call: TRBV6-5

cdr3_nt: TGTGCCAGCAGCCAGATGACGACAGGGACGGAGACCCAGTACTTC
cdr3_aa: CASSQMTTGTETQYF
j_call: TRBJ2-5
clone_size: few
d_call: TRBD1
v_call: TRBV7-9

cdr3_nt: TGTGCTAGTGGCCAACAGGGGGTCACTGAAGCTTTCTTT
cdr3_aa: CASGQQGVTEAFF
j_call: TRBJ1-1
clone_size: -
d_call: TRBD1
v_call: TRBV12-5

cdr3_nt: TGTGCCAGCAGCAGTGGACTAGCTCTTTTCCGTGGTGAGCAGTTCTTC
cdr3_aa: CASSSGLALFRGEQFF
j_call: TRBJ2-1
clone_size: -
d_call: TRBD2
v_call: TRBV7-8

cdr3_nt: TGTGCCAGCGTACAGGGGGCTGAAGCTTTCTTT
cdr3_aa: CASVQGAEAFF
j_call: TRBJ1-1
clone_size: few
d_call: TRBD1
v_call: TRBV27

cdr3_nt: TGTGCCAGCAGCTTCCACCCTGACAGGAACGAGAAGTACTTC
cdr3_aa: CASSFHPDRNEKYF
j_call: TRBJ2-7
clone_size: -
d_call: -
v_call: TRBV7-9

cdr3_nt: TGCGCCAGCAGCCAAGCTGTTCGGGGGGGAGAGACCCAGTACTTC
cdr3_aa: CASSQAVRGGETQYF
j_call: TRBJ2-5
clone_size: -
d_call: TRBD2
v_call: TRBV4-1

cdr3_nt: TGTGCCACCAGCCGGCGGGGGCCGGGTGAAAAACTGTTTTTT
cdr3_aa: CATSRRGPGEKLFF
j_call: TRBJ1-4
clone_size: -
d_call: -
v_call: TRBV15

cdr3_nt: TGTGCCAGCAGCTTCTCAGGAAAGAACACTGAAGCTTTCTTT
cdr3_aa: CASSFSGKNTEAFF
j_call: TRBJ1-1
clone_size: -
d_call: -
v_call: TRBV13

cdr3_nt: TGCAGCGTTGATGAGAACAGCTCCTACAATGAGCAGTTCTTC
cdr3_aa: CSVDENSSYNEQFF
j_call: TRBJ2-1
clone_size: -
d_call: -
v_call: TRBV29-1

cdr3_nt: TGTGCCAGCAGCTTCTACAGGGGTCCATCCTACGAGCAGTACTTC
cdr3_aa: CASSFYRGPSYEQYF
j_call: TRBJ2-7
clone_size: -
d_call: TRBD1
v_call: TRBV7-2

cdr3_nt: TGTGCCAGCACCACTGGAGGACAGGGGTACGAGCAGTACTTC
cdr3_aa: CASTTGGQGYEQYF
j_call: TRBJ2-7
clone_size: -
d_call: TRBD1
v_call: TRBV7-8

cdr3_nt: TGTGCCAGCAGCTCGGGAGGGTCCGGGTATTCTTTCTTT
cdr3_aa: CASSSGGSGYSFF
j_call: TRBJ1-1
clone_size: -
d_call: -
v_call: TRBV5-6

cdr3_nt: TGTGCCATAGGACAGATGAACACTGAAGCTTTCTTT
cdr3_aa: CAIGQMNTEAFF
j_call: TRBJ1-1
clone_size: once
d_call: -
v_call: TRBV6-6

cdr3_nt: TGTGCCAGCAGCCCGGACAGCCCTTATGGCTACACCTTC
cdr3_aa: CASSPDSPYGYTF
j_call: TRBJ1-2
clone_size: -
d_call: -
v_call: TRBV5-4

cdr3_nt: TGTGCCAGCAGCGTGGCTTCCCCGGAGAGGGGGGAGCTGTTTTTT
cdr3_aa: CASSVASPERGELFF
j_call: TRBJ2-2
clone_size: once
d_call: -
v_call: TRBV9

cdr3_nt: TGTGCCATAGAGACAGGGGCGACTGAAGCTTTCTTT
cdr3_aa: CAIETGATEAFF
j_call: TRBJ1-1
clone_size: -
d_call: TRBD1
v_call: TRBV27

cdr3_nt: TGTGCCAGCAGCTTAGATTCGGCAGGGCCGAACACTGAAGCTTTCTTT
cdr3_aa: CASSLDSAGPNTEAFF
j_call: TRBJ1-1
clone_size: -
d_call: -
v_call: TRBV11-3

cdr3_nt: TGTGCCAGCAGCCCAGGCGACTATGGCTACACCTTC
cdr3_aa: CASSPGDYGYTF
j_call: TRBJ1-2
clone_size: -
d_call: -
v_call: TRBV7-3

cdr3_nt: TGCAGCGTTGAGCAGGGCCCTGGCTATGGCTACACCTTC
cdr3_aa: CSVEQGPGYGYTF
j_call: TRBJ1-2
clone_size: -
d_call: -
v_call: TRBV29-1